The 12 T cell receptor beta chains listed next were all sequenced from one sample in a study of CD8 T cells in ankylosing spondylitis. One entry per CDR3 protein, called by TCRdb with MiXCR from the 5' RACE reads. The repertoire consists of approximately 180,000 distinct CDR3 sequences, with 15% to 20% occurring once and the leading ten covering 4.3%. The sequencing sample was made of blood, either unsorted or a sorted T cell fraction (not recorded which). The receptor source for this set is a male donor aged 5-30 years with ankylosing spondylitis or in good health (not recorded which).

In its sample, this clonotype was seen many times. The rearrangement uses TRBV5-1 and TRBJ1-4, with 8 bases aligning to TRBD1. CDR1 is SGHRS, CDR2 YFSETQ, per germline. J gave up 8 bases and V 4 bases, and 7 bases lay outside the gene matches. The length of the CDR3 is 14 residues. CDR3 DNA sequence: TGCGCCAGCAGCACCCAGGGGGCGCAGGAAAAACTGTTTTTT. Translated: CASSTQGAQEKLFF.

This clonotype was seen at least ten times. The rearrangement joins TRBV7-9 to TRBJ2-1; 7 nucleotides align to TRBD1. CDR3 size: 16 residues. In germline, CDR1 is SEHNR, CDR2 FQNEAQ (reference sequence). The trim removed 5 bases at V and 8 bases at J, leaving 15 bases unmatched. CDR3 protein: CASSPVRGRILDEQFF. As DNA, the CDR3 is TGTGCCAGCAGCCCCGTTAGGGGGCGGATTTTGGATGAGCAGTTCTTC.

This clonotype was detected ten times or more. The chain has TRBV7-8 and TRBJ2-1; D unresolved. Germline values: CDR1 SGHVS, CDR2 FQNEAQ. Trimming left V 1 base short and J 0 bases short, with 10 bases between. The CDR3 extends over 16 amino acids. The chain's CDR3 is CASSLGGESSYNEQFF. CDR3 coding DNA: TGTGCCAGCAGCTTAGGTGGGGAAAGCTCCTACAATGAGCAGTTCTTC.

This clonotype was picked up many times. The gene calls are TRBV7-9 and TRBJ2-6; no clear D. Trimming removed 2 bases at V and 0 bases at J, with 5 bases between. Germline values: CDR1 SEHNR, CDR2 FQNEAQ (reference sequence). The CDR3 is 15 amino acids. For the CDR3, the DNA is TGTGCCAGCAGCTTATCCCCCTCTGGGGCCAACGTCCTGACTTTC. This codes for CASSLSPSGANVLTF.

The sample holds many counts of this clonotype. V is TRBV4-3 and J is TRBJ2-6; 10 bases match TRBD1. This CDR3 spans 17 amino acids. With 1 base clipped from V and 3 bases from J, the junction kept 3 bases outside the gene matches. Germline values: CDR1 LGHNA, CDR2 YSLEER. This CDR3 reads CASSQGTGGVGANVLTF. The CDR3 coding sequence is TGCGCCAGCAGCCAAGGGACAGGGGGAGTTGGGGCCAACGTCCTGACTTTC.

V usage is TRBV4-2 and J usage is TRBJ2-1; no clear D. Germline V gene data show CDR1 as LGHNA and CDR2 as YNFKEQ. V gave up 1 base and J gave up 11 bases, with 21 bases separating them. There are 16 residues in the CDR3. The CDR3 is CASSQARNSGPEKQFF. For the CDR3, the DNA is TGTGCCAGCAGCCAAGCCCGGAATTCAGGACCTGAAAAGCAGTTCTTC.

This clonotype came up many times. The chain has TRBV20-1 and TRBJ1-2; TRBD1 matches 9 bases. CDR1 and CDR2 from the germline V gene are DFQATT and SNEGSKA (reference sequence). V was pared by 2 bases and J by 3 bases, with 4 bases of the junction left unmatched. The CDR3 totals 14 residues. CDR3 in DNA: TGCAGTGCTAGAAAAACAGGGGGCGACTATGGCTACACCTTC. This gives the protein CSARKTGGDYGYTF.

The chain is built from TRBV19 and TRBJ2-1; 8 bases fit TRBD2. This CDR3 is built from 15 residues. Germline CDR1 is LNHDA and CDR2 is SQIVND (reference sequence). V trimming: 7 bases; J trimming: 4 bases; junction bases outside the gene matches: 9. The CDR3 DNA follows: TGTGCCAGTACTACCGGGACTAGTCGATACAATGAGCAGTTCTTC. This translates into CASTTGTSRYNEQFF. Looking up the rest from reference TRBV19 and TRBJ2-1 gives the full variable domain: DGGITQSPKYLFRKEGQNVTLSCEQNLNHDAMYWYRQDPGQGLRLIYYSQIVNDFQKGDIAEGYSVSREKKESFPLTVTSAQKNPTAFYLCASTTGTSRYNEQFFGPGTRLTVL.

There are many counts of this clonotype. The genes are TRBV10-3 and TRBJ1-5; D call uncertain. Trimming removed 0 bases at V and 5 bases at J, with 8 bases between. CDR1 and CDR2 from the germline V gene are ENHRY and SYGVKD. The CDR3 has 14 residues. In nucleotides, the CDR3 is TGTGCCATCAGTGAGTCAACAGTTTATCAGCCCCAGCATTTT. This sequence encodes CAISESTVYQPQHF.

The chain links TRBV29-1 to TRBJ2-1; TRBD2 matches at 16 bases. V lost 6 bases to trimming and J lost 7 bases; unmatched junction nucleotides: 6. Germline values: CDR1 SQVTM, CDR2 ANQGSEA. The CDR3 is made up of 15 amino acids. The CDR3 sequence: CSVSKGLAGGNEQFF. Written as DNA, the CDR3 is TGCAGCGTATCTAAGGGACTAGCGGGGGGGAATGAGCAGTTCTTC.

The chain carries TRBV6-4 and TRBJ2-1; 16 positions match TRBD2. Trimming at V came to 3 bases and at J to 8 bases, leaving 16 bases not matched to a gene. This CDR3 is 20 amino acids long. Germline CDR1 and CDR2: MRHNA and SNTAGT. CDR3 sequence: CASSEFATGTSGRAVDEQFF. CDR3 nucleotides: TGTGCCAGCAGTGAATTTGCTACCGGGACTAGCGGGAGGGCTGTAGATGAGCAGTTCTTC.

This sequence joins TRBV14 and TRBJ2-5, with D possibly being TRBD2 (5 bases). Trimming left V 4 bases short and J 5 bases short, with 11 bases between. Germline CDR1 is SGHDN and CDR2 is FVKESK. The CDR3 is 13 amino acids. The CDR3 DNA sequence: TGTGCCAGCAGCCCCTCTAGCCTGGAGACCCAGTACTTC. As protein: CASSPSSLETQYF.